The T cell receptor (beta chain) under discussion was sequenced for a study of T-cell memory formation after mild COVID-19. Study details: Largely donor-specific TCR clusters were found. Study-wide points: Whether second-wave clones peaking at day 37 were SARS-CoV-2 specific went unconfirmed. CD8+ contracting clones occupied EMRA, while CD4+ ones occupied mainly CM and EM.

Only a few counts were recorded for this clonotype. The antigen is unknown. Per germline, CDR1 SEHNR and CDR2 FQNEAQ (reference sequence). This CDR3 contains 15 residues. Trimming removed 5 bases from V and 2 bases from J, with 16 bases in between. Each CDR3 protein gets one entry after TCRdb re-called the 5' RACE reads with MiXCR. The sample has nearly 110,000 distinct CDR3 sequences, approximately 15% seen once. Input material: PBMCs or a T cell subset sorted from them (not recorded which). The chain combines TRBV7-9 with TRBJ2-7; either TRBD1 or TRBD2 may fit D (5 bases each). This clonotype was sampled from a man between 18 and 29 years old who had mild COVID-19 (a few samples of this study predate the infection). Cell type and time point are not known. The CDR3 DNA reads as TGTGCCAGCAGCCCGTCTGGGGGTCAACCCTACGAGCAGTACTTC. It specifies CASSPSGGQPYEQYF.